This record looks at one T cell receptor beta chain sequence and its context. These data originate in a study of blood T cell repertoires in COVID-19. Methods used by the authors: Reference gene primer amplification yielded estimated nucleated cell counts. Produced via immunoSEQ multiplex PCR; TCRdb's table is partial and in-frame only. That table supplies the V and J calls and clone size; D and trimming were determined from the DNA. The sample yields under 300,000 clones, roughly nine tenths seen once. Germline values: CDR1 MDHEN, CDR2 SYDVKM. With V trimmed by 8 bases and J by 4 bases, 0 bases remained unmatched. The CDR3 length is 14 residues. Participants' own reports of clinical history determined their cohort assignment. The recovered donors of Cohort 3 showed two negative PCRs, clearance, or symptom resolution.

The clonotype was recovered from a woman aged 60 to 75 who had recovered from COVID-19. The chain has TRBV28 and TRBJ2-2, with 14 bases aligning to TRBD2. The sequenced material came from PBMCs or T cells enriched from blood (not recorded which). As DNA, the CDR3 is TGTGCCAGCGGGACTAGCGGGAGCACCGGGGAGCTGTTTTTT. Residues: CASGTSGSTGELFF.